Shown below are 5 T cell receptor beta chains from a single sample sequenced in a study of T cell responses to AZD1222 COVID-19 vaccine. TCRdb's table, derived via immunoSEQ multiplex PCR, lists solely in-frame clones and lacks some. The table has fewer than 150,000 clones, roughly 91% seen once. The material sequenced was peripheral blood, taken on day 0 of AZD1222 vaccination. These receptors all come from an adult in good health.

This rearrangement joins TRBV14 to TRBJ2-3; tentatively, D is TRBD2 (5 bases). Germline CDR1 and CDR2: SGHDN and FVKESK. This CDR3 contains 13 residues. Trimming pared 4 bases from V and 2 bases from J, leaving 7 bases between. The CDR3, as DNA: TGTGCCAGCAGCCGGCGGGCCACAGATACGCAGTATTTT. Its protein product is CASSRRATDTQYF.

The V and J genes are TRBV5-1 and TRBJ2-5, with TRBD1 as a possible D gene (7 bases). V was trimmed by 4 bases and J by 2 bases, leaving 12 bases between them. Germline CDR1 is SGHRS and CDR2 is YFSETQ. The CDR3 has 14 residues. CDR3 DNA: TGCGCCAGCAGCGGAGGGGGCAGGCAAGAGACCCAGTACTTC. Protein sequence: CASSGGGRQETQYF.

The chain couples TRBV4-3 to TRBJ2-3; no definite D call. Looked up from germline, CDR1 is LGHNA and CDR2 is YSLEER. The CDR3 extends over 13 amino acids. Between the trimmed V and J ends, which lost 2 bases and 1 base, there was a span of 4 bases. As DNA, the CDR3 is TGCGCCAGCAGCCAACTACGCACAGATACGCAGTATTTT. This translates into CASSQLRTDTQYF.

This chain joins TRBV4-1 and TRBJ2-7; D gene uncertain. Germline CDR1 and CDR2: MGHRA and YSYEKL. V was clipped by 1 base and J by 0 bases, with 10 bases between them. The CDR3 loop spans 15 amino acids. As DNA, the CDR3 is TGCGCCAGCAGCCAAGGCAACGGTCCCTCCTACGAGCAGTACTTC. It translates to CASSQGNGPSYEQYF.

In this sample, this clone turned up once. The V and J genes are TRBV28 and TRBJ1-3, with D uncertain. Per the germline V gene, CDR1 is MDHEN and CDR2 is SYDVKM. CDR3 size: 12 residues. V gave up 8 bases and J gave up 3 bases, with 8 bases separating them. The CDR3 DNA reads TGTGCCAGCGGACCTTTTGGAAACACCATATATTTT. Residues: CASGPFGNTIYF. Together with reference TRBV28 and TRBJ1-3, the CDR3 gives the full variable domain: DVKVTQSSRYLVKRTGEKVFLECVQDMDHENMFWYRQDPGLGLRLIYFSYDVKMKEKGDIPEGYSVSREKKERFSLILESASTNQTSMYLCASGPFGNTIYFGEGSWLTVV.